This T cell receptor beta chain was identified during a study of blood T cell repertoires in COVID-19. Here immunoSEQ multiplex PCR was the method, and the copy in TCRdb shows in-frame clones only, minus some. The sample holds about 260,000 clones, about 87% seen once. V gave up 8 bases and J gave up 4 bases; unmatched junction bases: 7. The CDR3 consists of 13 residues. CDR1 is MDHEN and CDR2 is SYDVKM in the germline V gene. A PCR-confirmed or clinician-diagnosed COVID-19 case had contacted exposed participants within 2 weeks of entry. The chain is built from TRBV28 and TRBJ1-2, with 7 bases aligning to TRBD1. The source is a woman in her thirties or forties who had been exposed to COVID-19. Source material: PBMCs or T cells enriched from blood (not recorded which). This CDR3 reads CASPTDRAYGYTF. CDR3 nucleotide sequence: TGTGCCAGCCCTACAGACAGGGCCTATGGCTACACCTTC.